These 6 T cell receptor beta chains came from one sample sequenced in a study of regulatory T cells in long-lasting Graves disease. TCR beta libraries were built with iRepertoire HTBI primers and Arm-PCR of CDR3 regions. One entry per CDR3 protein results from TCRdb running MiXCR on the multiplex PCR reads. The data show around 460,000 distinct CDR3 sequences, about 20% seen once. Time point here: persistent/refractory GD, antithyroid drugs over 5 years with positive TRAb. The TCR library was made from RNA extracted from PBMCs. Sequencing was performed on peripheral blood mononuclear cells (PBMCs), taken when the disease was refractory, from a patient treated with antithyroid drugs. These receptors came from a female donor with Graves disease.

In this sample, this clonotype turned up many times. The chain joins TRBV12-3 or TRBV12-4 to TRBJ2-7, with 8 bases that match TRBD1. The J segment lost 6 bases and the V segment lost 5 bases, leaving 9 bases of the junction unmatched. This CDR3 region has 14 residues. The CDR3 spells CASSGQGRWVEQYF. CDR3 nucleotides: TGTGCCAGCAGTGGACAGGGTCGTTGGGTCGAGCAGTACTTC.

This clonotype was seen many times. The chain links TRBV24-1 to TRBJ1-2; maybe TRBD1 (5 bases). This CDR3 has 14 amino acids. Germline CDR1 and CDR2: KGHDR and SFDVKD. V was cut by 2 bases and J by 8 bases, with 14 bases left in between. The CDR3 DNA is TGTGCCACCAGTGATTCCGGGACGGGAAAGGGCTACACCTTC. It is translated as CATSDSGTGKGYTF.

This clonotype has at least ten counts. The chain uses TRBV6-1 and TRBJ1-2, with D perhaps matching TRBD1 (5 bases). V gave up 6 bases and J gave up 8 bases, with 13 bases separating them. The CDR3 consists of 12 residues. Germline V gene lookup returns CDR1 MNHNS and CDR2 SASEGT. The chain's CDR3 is CASRGPSRGYTF. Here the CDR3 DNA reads TGTGCCAGCAGGGGACCTTCGAGAGGCTACACCTTC.

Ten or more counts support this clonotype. CDR3 sequence (DNA): TGTGCCAGCAGTGCCTGGACAGGGGAGAGCAATCAGCCCCAGCATTTT. Translating it yields CASSAWTGESNQPQHF. The J gene is TRBJ1-5, the V gene TRBV2, with 9 bases matching TRBD1. Trimming at V came to 4 bases and at J to 1 base, leaving 5 bases not matched to a gene. CDR3 length: 16 amino acids. CDR1 and CDR2 from the germline V gene are SNHLY and FYNNEI.

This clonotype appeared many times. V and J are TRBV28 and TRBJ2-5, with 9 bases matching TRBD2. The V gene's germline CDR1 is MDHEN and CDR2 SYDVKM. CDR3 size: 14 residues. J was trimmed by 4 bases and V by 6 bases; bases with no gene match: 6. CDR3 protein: CASRLAGVLETQYF. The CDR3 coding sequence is TGTGCCAGCAGGTTAGCGGGAGTGTTAGAGACCCAGTACTTC.

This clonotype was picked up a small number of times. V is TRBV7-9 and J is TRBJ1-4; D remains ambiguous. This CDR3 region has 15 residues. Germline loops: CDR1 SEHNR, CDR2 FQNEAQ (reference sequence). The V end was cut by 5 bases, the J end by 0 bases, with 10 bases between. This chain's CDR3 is CASSHLGSTNEKLFF. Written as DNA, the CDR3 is TGTGCCAGCAGCCACTTGGGATCAACTAATGAAAAACTGTTTTTT.